The rows below give T cell receptor beta chains drawn from one sample of a study of shared clonotypes between healthy human individuals. Repertoires were generated with immunoSEQ multiplex PCR, while TCRdb's copy carries only in-frame clones and drops some. The sample includes about 580,000 clones, 95% to 98% of them seen just once. The sample comprised naive CD8+ T cells sorted from blood. The receptors shown here come from a man aged 25 to 40 in good health. CDR3s include the opening cysteine and the closing phenylalanine or tryptophan. A D gene is named only where the DNA matches it firmly. The listing skips clone size in some rows; elsewhere it reads once, few, many or a size class.

d_gene	j_gene	abundance	v_gene	CDR3aa	CDR3nt
TRBD1	TRBJ1-2	.	TRBV10-3	CAISGLTGTGFYGYTF	TGTGCCATCAGTGGGCTGACAGGGACAGGATTCTATGGCTACACCTTC
TRBD2	TRBJ2-3	.	TRBV7-2	CASSLVAGTDGADTQYF	TGTGCCAGCAGCTTAGTAGCGGGGACGGACGGCGCAGATACGCAGTATTTT
TRBD2	TRBJ2-1	.	TRBV11-3	CASSSSVGRAHPYNEQFF	TGTGCCAGCAGCTCCTCGGTCGGGAGGGCTCACCCCTACAATGAGCAGTTCTTC
TRBD2	TRBJ2-3	.	TRBV9	CASGPSGRSRTDTQYF	TGTGCCAGCGGTCCAAGCGGGAGATCGAGAACAGATACGCAGTATTTT
.	TRBJ2-1	.	TRBV10-2	CASSAPGSNEQFF	TGCGCCAGCAGTGCCCCAGGGAGCAATGAGCAGTTCTTC
TRBD2	TRBJ2-7	.	TRBV7-9	CASSFSGRAYEQYF	TGTGCCAGCAGCTTCAGTGGGAGGGCCTACGAGCAGTACTTC
.	TRBJ2-2	.	TRBV5-6	CASSFGQSGELFF	TGTGCCAGCAGCTTTGGACAGTCCGGGGAGCTGTTTTTT
TRBD2	TRBJ2-1	.	TRBV15	CATSPGGGLAGGILYNEQFF	TGTGCCACCAGCCCAGGGGGCGGACTAGCGGGAGGGATTTTGTACAATGAGCAGTTCTTC
TRBD2	TRBJ2-7	few	TRBV30	CALRSGGSYEQYF	TGTGCGTTAAGGAGCGGGGGCTCCTACGAGCAGTACTTC
TRBD1	TRBJ2-7	.	TRBV6-5	CASSYTGQGYEQYF	TGTGCCAGCAGTTACACAGGACAGGGCTACGAGCAGTACTTC
TRBD1	TRBJ2-7	.	TRBV10-3	CATQGGTSYEQYF	TGTGCCACCCAAGGGGGCACCTCCTACGAGCAGTACTTC
TRBD2	TRBJ2-1	.	TRBV29-1	CSVWTSGQYEGEQFF	TGCAGCGTTTGGACTAGCGGGCAGTATGAGGGTGAGCAGTTCTTC
.	TRBJ1-2	once	TRBV5-8	CASSLKGPLVANYGYTF	TGTGCCAGCAGCTTAAAGGGCCCCCTAGTAGCTAACTATGGCTACACCTTC
TRBD1	TRBJ2-7	.	TRBV9	CASSAEGDRDGYEQYF	TGTGCCAGCAGCGCCGAAGGCGACAGGGATGGCTACGAGCAGTACTTC
.	TRBJ1-1	.	TRBV27	CASSLSDGVPEAFF	TGTGCCAGCAGTTTATCGGACGGAGTCCCTGAAGCTTTCTTT
.	TRBJ2-7	.	TRBV11-2	CASSPLSGYEQYF	TGTGCCAGCAGTCCCCTCTCGGGGTACGAGCAGTACTTC
TRBD1	TRBJ1-1	.	TRBV10-3	CAIRGTGGNTEAFF	TGTGCCATCAGGGGGACAGGGGGAAATACTGAAGCTTTCTTT
.	TRBJ1-1	.	TRBV6-1	CASSAGHLNTEAFF	TGTGCCAGCAGTGCCGGACACCTGAACACTGAAGCTTTCTTT
.	TRBJ1-5	.	TRBV11-2	CASSQNQPQHF	TGTGCCAGCAGCCAAAATCAGCCCCAGCATTTT
.	TRBJ2-7	.	TRBV2	CASSETRSRISYEQYF	TGTGCCAGCAGTGAGACCAGGTCCCGAATTTCCTACGAGCAGTACTTC
TRBD2	TRBJ2-1	.	TRBV5-6	CASTPESGGDNEQFF	TGTGCCAGCACCCCGGAATCGGGGGGAGACAATGAGCAGTTCTTC
.	TRBJ1-1	.	TRBV7-8	CASSFGENTEAFF	TGTGCCAGCAGCTTCGGGGAAAACACTGAAGCTTTCTTT
.	TRBJ2-7	once	TRBV7-6	CASSLGGIDEQYF	TGTGCCAGCAGCTTAGGCGGCATTGACGAGCAGTACTTC
.	TRBJ2-3	.	TRBV9	CASSVAKLARDTQYF	TGTGCCAGCAGCGTAGCTAAACTAGCTCGAGATACGCAGTATTTT
.	TRBJ2-2	once	TRBV6-5	CASSYVQGENTGELFF	TGTGCCAGCAGTTACGTGCAGGGCGAGAACACCGGGGAGCTGTTTTTT
.	TRBJ2-7	.	TRBV9	CASSVARDFAGNYEQYF	TGTGCCAGCAGCGTAGCCCGGGACTTCGCGGGAAACTACGAGCAGTACTTC
TRBD1	TRBJ2-2	.	TRBV27	CASSGQGARYTGELFF	TGTGCCAGCAGCGGACAGGGGGCGCGTTATACCGGGGAGCTGTTTTTT
.	TRBJ1-5	.	TRBV11-2	CASSLSRDQPQHF	TGTGCCAGCAGCTTATCGCGGGACCAGCCCCAGCATTTT
.	TRBJ2-1	.	TRBV25-1	CASSRAGYRDEQFF	TGTGCCAGCTCTAGGGCAGGGTACCGCGATGAGCAGTTCTTC
TRBD2	TRBJ2-2	.	TRBV14	CASSLGLAGEKSGELFF	TGTGCCAGCAGCCTCGGACTAGCGGGAGAAAAGAGCGGGGAGCTGTTTTTT
TRBD1	TRBJ1-4	.	TRBV6-1	CASSLTGVDEKLFF	TGTGCCAGCAGCCTGACAGGGGTGGATGAAAAACTGTTTTTT
.	TRBJ2-3	.	TRBV7-9	CASSLERGADTQYF	TGTGCCAGCAGCTTAGAGCGAGGCGCAGATACGCAGTATTTT
.	TRBJ1-2	.	TRBV5-8	CASSGGPSGALGFVYGYTF	TGTGCCAGCAGCGGTGGGCCATCAGGGGCTCTTGGTTTCGTCTATGGCTACACCTTC
TRBD1	TRBJ1-2	.	TRBV9	CASSGTGGYGYTF	TGTGCCAGCAGCGGGACAGGGGGCTATGGCTACACCTTC
.	TRBJ1-1	.	TRBV7-9	CASSLLPGERNTEAFF	TGTGCCAGCAGCTTATTGCCAGGGGAGAGGAACACTGAAGCTTTCTTT
.	TRBJ2-7	once	TRBV11-2	CASSLAYYEQYF	TGTGCCAGCAGCTTAGCTTACTACGAGCAGTACTTC
.	TRBJ1-2	.	TRBV9	CASSVGTGGRYGYTF	TGTGCCAGCAGCGTGGGAACGGGGGGCAGGTATGGCTACACCTTC
TRBD2	TRBJ2-1	.	TRBV18	CASSPSGGSIYNEQFF	TGTGCCAGCTCACCGTCGGGCGGGAGTATCTACAATGAGCAGTTCTTC
.	TRBJ2-7	.	TRBV7-9	CASSSIQGGSYEQYF	TGTGCCAGCAGCTCGATTCAGGGGGGGTCCTACGAGCAGTACTTC
TRBD2	TRBJ2-7	.	TRBV7-2	CASTHGTSSSEQYF	TGTGCCAGCACTCACGGGACTAGCTCCTCCGAGCAGTACTTC
.	TRBJ1-1	.	TRBV4-1	CASSQGTFGTEAFF	TGCGCCAGCAGCCAAGGGACATTCGGGACTGAAGCTTTCTTT
TRBD1	TRBJ2-7	.	TRBV7-8	CASNPGGLTYEQYF	TGTGCCAGCAACCCAGGGGGCCTTACCTACGAGCAGTACTTC
.	TRBJ2-7	once	TRBV29-1	CSVEDRGTYEQYF	TGCAGCGTTGAAGATCGAGGGACCTACGAGCAGTACTTC
TRBD1	TRBJ1-2	.	TRBV6-5	CASSYPGQGNYGYTF	TGTGCCAGCAGTTACCCGGGACAGGGAAACTATGGCTACACCTTC
.	TRBJ2-2	.	TRBV27	CASSLNPTGELFF	TGTGCCAGCAGTTTGAATCCGACCGGGGAGCTGTTTTTT
.	TRBJ1-1	.	TRBV7-9	CASSSTDRLNTEAFF	TGTGCCAGCAGCTCGACAGACAGGCTGAACACTGAAGCTTTCTTT
.	TRBJ2-2	.	TRBV12-5	CASGLGGNTGELFF	TGTGCTAGTGGTTTGGGGGGCAACACCGGGGAGCTGTTTTTT
TRBD2	TRBJ2-1	once	TRBV9	CASSISGRAVNEQFF	TGTGCCAGCAGCATTAGCGGGAGGGCCGTCAATGAGCAGTTCTTC